This T cell receptor (beta chain) emerged from a study of radiation and T cells in renal cell carcinoma. The wider study: Nephrectomy followed 15 Gy stereotactic body radiation by 4 weeks.

Regarding time point: baseline pretreatment blood. This sample's treatment: 15 Gy SBRT to primary tumor, nephrectomy 4 weeks later. Radiation-treated patients gave blood at baseline, week 2 and week 4. The germline CDR1 and CDR2 sequences are LNHDA and SQIVND (reference sequence). Trimming left V 6 bases short and J 6 bases short, with 11 bases between. The CDR3 is 13 amino acids. Libraries were prepared by immunoSEQ multiplex PCR; TCRdb keeps only in-frame clonotypes and omits some of them. The data hold 45,000 to 65,000 clones, with 78% observed a single time. The sample in question was blood, obtained from a patient whose treatment included radiotherapy and nephrectomy. The clonotype was recovered from a man aged 60 to 75 with renal cell carcinoma. V and J are TRBV19 and TRBJ2-2; the D gene is possibly TRBD2 (6 bases). CDR3 in DNA: TGTGCCAGTAGCACGGACTATTCCGGGGAGCTGTTTTTT. It yields the protein CASSTDYSGELFF.